Each of the 28 T cell receptor beta chains below was sequenced from the same sample in a study of low-dose radiotherapy and immunotherapy resistance in tumors. Both TCRalpha and TCRbeta chains were reverse transcribed with V-gene-specific primers. TCR amplification ran 15 to 25 PCR cycles using constant-region and V-primer adapter primers. TCRdb used MiXCR to reprocess the reads, holding one entry per CDR3 protein. The table shows about 11,000 distinct CDR3 sequences, with approximately 51% occurring only once. The receptor set was obtained from a human donor with advanced metastatic prostate, ovarian, gallbladder or colorectal cancer (not recorded which). This table probably holds off-target reads from a library built for another chain.

The V gene is TRBV5-1, the J gene TRBJ1-2; the match to TRBD1 covers 9 bases. The junction had 13 bases not matched to a gene; V was cut back by 4 bases and J by 6 bases. Germline loops: CDR1 SGHRS, CDR2 YFSETQ. The CDR3 is made up of 16 amino acids. The CDR3, as DNA: TGCGCCAGCAGCCAACGGCCGGGAACAGGGGGCGATGGCTACACCTTC. The encoded protein is CASSQRPGTGGDGYTF.

This clonotype came up a few times. J is TRBJ2-7 and V is TRBV6-1; maybe TRBD2 (5 bases). CDR3 length equals 12 residues. CDR1 is MNHNS and CDR2 is SASEGT in the germline V gene. Trimming took 8 bases from V and 0 from J, leaving 8 bases between them. The CDR3 spells CASFGVSYEQYF. CDR3 sequence (DNA): TGTGCCAGCTTCGGGGTCTCCTACGAGCAGTACTTC.

This rearrangement joins TRBV3-1 to TRBJ2-2; no firm D call. In germline, CDR1 is LGHDT, CDR2 YNNKEL (reference sequence). V was trimmed by 3 bases and J by 4 bases, leaving 9 bases between them. This CDR3 contains 14 residues. CDR3 sequence (DNA): TGTGCCAGCAGCCACCCGTCCGTCACCGGGGAGCTGTTTTTT. This encodes CASSHPSVTGELFF.

This clonotype has more than one count but fewer than ten. The chain combines TRBV19 with TRBJ2-4; D is uncertain. Germline-derived CDR1 and CDR2 are LNHDA and SQIVND (reference sequence). With 4 bases removed from V and 0 bases from J, the gap between germline ends came to 4 bases. The CDR3 length is 13 residues. The CDR3 here is CASSTVAKNIQYF. DNA for the CDR3: TGTGCCAGTAGTACCGTAGCCAAAAACATTCAGTACTTC.

The chain uses TRBV29-1 and TRBJ2-5, with no clear D. The CDR3 covers 14 residues. Trimming removed 2 bases from V and 5 bases from J, with 15 bases in between. The germline gives CDR1 SQVTM, CDR2 ANQGSEA. The CDR3 sequence is CSVELGRAGETQYF. DNA for the CDR3: TGCAGCGTTGAACTAGGAAGGGCCGGGGAGACCCAGTACTTC.

The table lists this clonotype with a few counts. At one of its ends the junction is not consistent with the germline gene, which may arise from a read error. This sequence joins TRBV28 and TRBJ1-5, with a tentative D call TRBD1 (5 bases). Germline V gene sequence: CDR1 MDHEN, CDR2 SYDVKM. This CDR3 region has 14 residues. This CDR3 is CASRSRVGGQLQHF. As DNA, the CDR3 is TGTGCCAGCAGGAGTCGGGTGGGGGGTCAGCTCCAGCATTTT. The whole variable domain, remainder taken from reference TRBV28 and TRBJ1-5, is DVKVTQSSRYLVKRTGEKVFLECVQDMDHENMFWYRQDPGLGLRLIYFSYDVKMKEKGDIPEGYSVSREKKERFSLILESASTNQTSMYLCASRSRVGGQLQHFGDGTRLSIL.

This clonotype appeared a few times. The V gene is TRBV20-1, the J gene TRBJ2-5; TRBD2 is a possible D gene (5 bases). The CDR3 is 13 residues long. With 0 bases removed from V and 8 bases from J, the gap between germline ends came to 13 bases. The germline V gene has CDR1 DFQATT and CDR2 SNEGSKA (reference sequence). The CDR3 nucleotides are TGCAGTGCTAGAGATCGTGGACTCCCTACCCAGTACTTC. As protein: CSARDRGLPTQYF.

This clonotype was counted a few times. The V call is TRBV25-1, the J call TRBJ2-7; the match to TRBD1 covers 9 bases. The germline V gene has CDR1 MGHDK and CDR2 SYGVNS. V shed 3 bases, J shed 5 bases, and the junction held 8 bases outside the gene matches. The length of the CDR3 is 15 residues. CDR3 coding DNA: TGTGCCAGCAGTGAGTCCGGGACAGGGAGGAACGAGCAGTACTTC. The encoded protein is CASSESGTGRNEQYF.

This clonotype was seen more than once but under ten times. The gene calls are TRBV7-2 and TRBJ2-5, with a weak D call TRBD2 (6 bases). The CDR3 runs 13 residues. The germline V gene encodes CDR1 SGHTA and CDR2 FQGNSA. The germline V and J ends were trimmed by 3 bases and 5 bases, with 10 bases remaining between them. The CDR3 nucleotides are TGTGCCAGCAGCTTCGGTCGGGGGGAGACCCAGTACTTC. Protein: CASSFGRGETQYF.

V is TRBV4-2 and J is TRBJ1-6; D call uncertain. V was trimmed by 3 bases and J by 5 bases, leaving 8 bases between them. The germline V gene has CDR1 LGHNA and CDR2 YNFKEQ. CDR3 length equals 14 residues. CDR3 coding DNA: TGTGCCAGCAGCCAGTCCGGGGATAATTCACCCCTCCACTTT. The encoded protein is CASSQSGDNSPLHF.

This clonotype occurred a few times. The rearrangement links TRBV10-1 to TRBJ1-5; unclear D gene. The CDR3 consists of 12 residues. V lost 3 bases and J 6 bases, leaving 6 bases between the germline ends. Germline V gene lookup returns CDR1 WNHNN and CDR2 SYGVQD (reference sequence). The DNA for the CDR3 is TGCGCCAGCAGTGAACCGGGTCAGCCCCAGCATTTT. Encoded protein: CASSEPGQPQHF.

The chain uses TRBV18 and TRBJ1-1; 7 bases match TRBD1. CDR1 is KGHSH, CDR2 LQKENI, per germline. Trimming removed 4 bases from V and 3 bases from J; junction bases left unmatched: 5. The CDR3 has 14 amino acids. The CDR3 protein is CASSLDRIYTEAFF. The DNA of the CDR3 is TGTGCCAGCTCACTGGACAGGATTTACACTGAAGCTTTCTTT. Supplemented by reference TRBV18 and TRBJ1-1, the full variable domain reads NAGVMQNPRHLVRRRGQEARLRCSPMKGHSHVYWYRQLPEEGLKFMVYLQKENIIDESGMPKERFSAEFPKEGPSILRIQQVVRGDSAAYFCASSLDRIYTEAFFGQGTRLTVV.

This clonotype was seen only once. This rearrangement joins TRBV28 to TRBJ2-7, with a possible D match to TRBD1 (6 bases). This CDR3 is 14 amino acids long. V was cut by 1 base and J by 4 bases, with 11 bases left in between. Germline lookup yields CDR1 MDHEN and CDR2 SYDVKM. The chain's CDR3 is CASSLSTGLYEQYF. CDR3 sequence (DNA): TGTGCCAGCAGTTTATCGACAGGTTTATACGAGCAGTACTTC.

The chain recombines TRBV4-3 with TRBJ2-3, with TRBD2 matching over 11 bases. The CDR3 is 17 amino acids. The germline CDR1 and CDR2 sequences are LGHNA and YSLEER. V lost 1 base and J lost 3; bases outside the gene matches: 6. CDR3 sequence (DNA): TGCGCCAGCAGCCAAGGGTGGACTAGCGGGCGGACAGATACGCAGTATTTT. Translation gives CASSQGWTSGRTDTQYF.

This clonotype was picked up a small number of times. The gene calls are TRBV5-1 and TRBJ2-7; D not resolved. This CDR3 has 13 residues. Trimming took 0 bases from V and 1 from J, leaving 5 bases between them. Germline V gives CDR1 SGHRS, CDR2 YFSETQ. CDR3 protein: CASSLEGSYEQYF. CDR3 DNA: TGCGCCAGCAGCTTGGAAGGATCCTACGAGCAGTACTTC.

The genes are TRBV7-2 and TRBJ1-5; possibly TRBD1 for D (6 bases). Deletions cut 2 bases from V and 4 bases from J, with 9 bases between. The V gene's germline CDR1 is SGHTA and CDR2 FQGNSA. CDR3 length equals 14 residues. The CDR3 coding sequence is TGTGCCAGCAGCTTATCGGGGGCGAATCAGCCCCAGCATTTT. Translated: CASSLSGANQPQHF.

This rearrangement joins TRBV25-1 to TRBJ1-1; perhaps TRBD1 as D (6 bases). The CDR3 sequence is 14 residues long. Trimming stripped 4 bases from V and 2 bases from J, with 11 bases between. CDR1 MGHDK and CDR2 SYGVNS come from the germline V gene. CDR3 nucleotide sequence: TGTGCCAGCAGTGGCGGGACAACTAACACTGAAGCTTTCTTT. As protein: CASSGGTTNTEAFF.

V and J are TRBV10-3 and TRBJ2-1, with D perhaps matching TRBD1 or TRBD2 (6 bases each). The CDR3 is 16 amino acids. V lost 0 bases, J lost 1 base, and 10 bases lay in between. Germline lookup yields CDR1 ENHRY and CDR2 SYGVKD. CDR3 region: CAISESIGGSYNEQFF. Here the CDR3 DNA reads TGTGCCATCAGTGAGTCAATAGGGGGGTCCTACAATGAGCAGTTCTTC.

V and J are TRBV11-2 and TRBJ1-1, with D possibly matching TRBD1 (6 bases). The CDR3 runs 15 residues. Deletions cut 5 bases from V and 0 bases from J, with 13 bases between. Germline V gene sequence: CDR1 SGHAT, CDR2 FQNNGV. CDR3 DNA sequence: TGTGCCAGCAGCACCTGGACAGATATGAACACTGAAGCTTTCTTT. This gives the protein CASSTWTDMNTEAFF.

CDR3 amino acids: CSVATGAWTEAFF. The CDR3 bases are TGCAGCGTTGCCACAGGGGCGTGGACTGAAGCTTTCTTT. J is TRBJ1-1 and V is TRBV29-1; 7 bases match TRBD1. The J segment lost 5 bases and the V segment lost 4 bases, leaving 7 bases of the junction unmatched. The CDR3 consists of 13 residues. From germline, CDR1 is SQVTM and CDR2 ANQGSEA.

The rearrangement links TRBV6-5 to TRBJ2-7, with 8 nucleotides matching TRBD1. From germline, CDR1 is MNHEY and CDR2 SVGAGI. V lost 7 bases to trimming and J lost 6 bases; unmatched junction nucleotides: 11. The CDR3 runs to 14 residues. The CDR3 here is CASIRGQGEGEQYF. In DNA form, the CDR3 reads TGTGCCAGCATCCGCGGACAGGGTGAAGGCGAGCAGTACTTC.

The rearrangement links TRBV6-5 to TRBJ1-5; TRBD1 agrees at 9 bases. Trimming took 8 bases from V and 3 from J; bases not matched to a gene: 11. The CDR3 sequence is 16 residues long. Germline V gives CDR1 MNHEY, CDR2 SVGAGI. In DNA form, the CDR3 reads TGTGCCAGCGCCCTCGGAAGGGACAGGGTCAATCAGCCCCAGCATTTT. Amino acid sequence: CASALGRDRVNQPQHF.

The table lists this clonotype with a count of one. The junction and the germline gene differ at one end; a read error may be behind it. This chain uses TRBV29-1 with TRBJ1-4; D call uncertain. This CDR3 is 11 amino acids long. Germline CDR1 is SQVTM and CDR2 is ANQGSEA. Written as DNA, the CDR3 is TGTGCGGGAGCCTGGTATGAAAAACTGTTTTTT. Its translation is CAGAWYEKLFF.

The chain is built from TRBV29-1 and TRBJ2-1; 11 positions agree with TRBD2. Unmatched junction bases numbered 7, after V lost 5 bases and J lost 10 bases. Germline V gene data show CDR1 as SQVTM and CDR2 as ANQGSEA. This CDR3 contains 13 residues. Written as DNA, the CDR3 is TGCAGCGTTTATAGCGGGGGGGCAAGGGAGCAGTTCTTC. Encoded protein: CSVYSGGAREQFF.

The genes are TRBV19 and TRBJ1-6, with TRBD1 matching over 9 bases. Germline lookup yields CDR1 LNHDA and CDR2 SQIVND (reference sequence). This CDR3 has 14 amino acids. The J segment lost 8 bases and the V segment lost 7 bases, leaving 6 bases of the junction unmatched. DNA of the CDR3: TGTGCCAGTACCGCCGGGGACAGGGATTCACCCCTCCACTTT. The encoded protein is CASTAGDRDSPLHF.

The V call is TRBV10-3, the J call TRBJ2-5, with 9 bases identical to TRBD1. Germline-derived CDR1 and CDR2 are ENHRY and SYGVKD. V lost 2 bases, J lost 2 bases, and 0 bases stayed unmatched. The CDR3 runs 14 residues. CDR3 sequence reads: CAISEDRGQETQYF. CDR3 bases: TGTGCCATCAGTGAGGACAGGGGGCAAGAGACCCAGTACTTC.

This chain connects TRBV6-5 to TRBJ1-2, with TRBD1 as a possible D gene (5 bases). CDR1 MNHEY and CDR2 SVGAGI come from the germline V gene. The V and J ends lost 0 bases and 2 bases respectively, with 10 bases between them. The CDR3 runs to 15 residues. CDR3 sequence (DNA): TGTGCCAGCAGTTACTCGCTGGGGCTGAACTATGGCTACACCTTC. It yields the protein CASSYSLGLNYGYTF.

The rearrangement links TRBV5-5 to TRBJ2-2, with unresolved D. Between the trimmed V and J ends, which lost 2 bases and 4 bases, there was a span of 12 bases. Germline V lookup: CDR1 SGHKS, CDR2 YYEKEE (reference sequence). This CDR3 is 15 amino acids long. The CDR3 DNA reads TGTGCCAGCAGCTTATTCACAATTGCCACCGGGGAGCTGTTTTTT. Protein sequence: CASSLFTIATGELFF. Looking up the rest from reference TRBV5-5 and TRBJ2-2 gives the full variable domain: DAGVTQSPTHLIKTRGQQVTLRCSPISGHKSVSWYQQVLGQGPQFIFQYYEKEERGRGNFPDRFSARQFPNYSSELNVNALLLGDSALYLCASSLFTIATGELFFGEGSRLTVL.